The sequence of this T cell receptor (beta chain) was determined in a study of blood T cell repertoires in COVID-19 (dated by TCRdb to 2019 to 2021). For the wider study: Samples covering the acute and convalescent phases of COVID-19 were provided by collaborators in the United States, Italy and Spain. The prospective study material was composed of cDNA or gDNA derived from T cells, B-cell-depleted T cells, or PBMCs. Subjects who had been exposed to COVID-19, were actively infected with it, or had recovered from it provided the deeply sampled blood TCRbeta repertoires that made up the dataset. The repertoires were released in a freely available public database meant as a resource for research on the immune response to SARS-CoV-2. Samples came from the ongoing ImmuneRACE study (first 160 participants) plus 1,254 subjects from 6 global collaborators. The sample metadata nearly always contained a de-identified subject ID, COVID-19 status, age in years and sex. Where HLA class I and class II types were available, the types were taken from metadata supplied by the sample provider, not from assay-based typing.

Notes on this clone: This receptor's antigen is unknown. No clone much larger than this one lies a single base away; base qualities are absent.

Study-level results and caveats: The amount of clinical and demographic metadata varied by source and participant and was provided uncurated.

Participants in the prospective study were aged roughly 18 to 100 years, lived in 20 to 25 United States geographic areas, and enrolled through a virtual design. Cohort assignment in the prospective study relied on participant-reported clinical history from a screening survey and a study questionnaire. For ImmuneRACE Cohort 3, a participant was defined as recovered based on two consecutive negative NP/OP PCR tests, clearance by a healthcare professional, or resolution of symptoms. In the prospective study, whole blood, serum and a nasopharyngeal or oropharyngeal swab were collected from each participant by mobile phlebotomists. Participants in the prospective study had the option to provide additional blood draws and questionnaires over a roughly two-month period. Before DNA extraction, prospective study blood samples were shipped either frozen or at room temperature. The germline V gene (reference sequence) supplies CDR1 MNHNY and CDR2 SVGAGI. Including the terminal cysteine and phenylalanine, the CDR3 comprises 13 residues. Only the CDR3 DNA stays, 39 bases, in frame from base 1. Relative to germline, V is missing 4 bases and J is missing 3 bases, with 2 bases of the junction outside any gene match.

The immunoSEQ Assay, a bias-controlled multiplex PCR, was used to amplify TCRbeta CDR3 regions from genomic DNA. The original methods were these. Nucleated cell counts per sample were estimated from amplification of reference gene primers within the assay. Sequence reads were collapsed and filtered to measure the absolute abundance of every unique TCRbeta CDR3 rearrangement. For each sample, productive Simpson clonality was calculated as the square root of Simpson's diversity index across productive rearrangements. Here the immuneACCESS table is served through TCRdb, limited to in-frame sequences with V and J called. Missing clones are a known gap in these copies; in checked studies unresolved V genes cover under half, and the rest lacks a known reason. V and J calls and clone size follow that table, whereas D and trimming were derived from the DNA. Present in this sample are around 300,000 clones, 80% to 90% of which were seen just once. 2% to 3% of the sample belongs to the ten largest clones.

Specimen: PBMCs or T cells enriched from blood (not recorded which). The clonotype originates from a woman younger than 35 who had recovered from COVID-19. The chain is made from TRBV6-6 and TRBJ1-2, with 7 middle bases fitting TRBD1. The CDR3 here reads CASSSDRDYGYTF. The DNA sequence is TGTGCCAGCAGTTCCGACAGGGACTATGGCTACACCTTC.